This T cell receptor (beta chain) emerged from a study of response to subunit inactivated influenza vaccine listed by TCRdb under 2018. Turning to the overall study: Deep quantitative T cell receptor repertoire profiling was used in the study to track responses to a trivalent subunit inactivated influenza vaccine. Points the paper makes about the study in general: It was suggested by the authors that each seasonal influenza vaccination may recruit only a limited number of new T cells.

In the case of this clonotype: Which antigen it targets is not known. No much larger clone exists at a distance of one base, and base qualities are not known.

V trim: 3 bases; J trim: 7 bases; unmatched bases: 5. The CDR3 numbers 15 residues from cysteine through phenylalanine. Only the CDR3 portion is preserved as DNA: 45 bases, with reading frame beginning at the first base. Reading the germline V gene (reference sequence) gives CDR1 SGHKS and CDR2 YYEKEE. The library came from RT-PCR. The run used an Illumina HiSeq 2500. The public reads were quality trimmed at Q25 with fastp and then assembled into clones with MiXCR by TCRdb, keeping productive beta chains. Rows with one shared CDR3 protein collapse into an entry with the most common genes and DNA. The sample profile shows around 530,000 distinct CDR3 sequences; about 11% of them were found once. The ten largest clonotypes hold roughly 10% of the sample.

This clonotype was sampled from a man between 45 and 60 years old who received an inactivated influenza vaccine. Donor details come from another sample of the same person, matched by shared clones. The chain is encoded by TRBV5-5 joined to TRBJ2-4, with 12 bases matching TRBD1. Specimen: PBMCs from blood, collected on the day of vaccination. The nucleotide sequence reads as follows: TGTGCCAGCAGCTCCGGGACAGGGGGCAGGAACATTCAGTACTTC. Its protein reads: CASSSGTGGRNIQYF.